This is a list of T cell receptor beta chains from one sample in a study of blood T cell repertoires in COVID-19. Profiled with immunoSEQ multiplex PCR; TCRdb holds only in-frame clones, not every one. This sample has some 210,000 clones, with 80% to 90% found just once. Sequencing was carried out using peripheral blood. The receptors here all came from a woman in her 70s with active or convalescent COVID-19. Both conserved end residues are part of each CDR3. Fields, in order: clone size, CDR3 length, V gene, D gene, J gene, CDR3 protein, CDR3 DNA. The D gene is left open where the match is weak. Clone size is shown for a subset of rows, as once, few, many or a class of expanded clone.

clone_size: NA
cdr3_length: 16
v_call: TRBV3-1/TRBV3-2
d_call: TRBD1
j_call: TRBJ1-1
cdr3_aa: CASSQPNRGPNTEAFF
cdr3_nt: TGTGCCAGCAGCCAACCAAACAGGGGGCCGAACACTGAAGCTTTCTTT

clone_size: NA
cdr3_length: 12
v_call: TRBV2
d_call: NA
j_call: TRBJ2-7
cdr3_aa: CASKGEAYEQYF
cdr3_nt: TGTGCCAGCAAAGGAGAAGCCTACGAGCAGTACTTC

clone_size: NA
cdr3_length: 15
v_call: TRBV14
d_call: TRBD1
j_call: TRBJ1-1
cdr3_aa: CASSQATGGALGAFF
cdr3_nt: TGTGCCAGCAGCCAAGCGACAGGGGGTGCCCTTGGAGCTTTCTTT

clone_size: few
cdr3_length: 14
v_call: TRBV18
d_call: TRBD1
j_call: TRBJ2-7
cdr3_aa: CASSEAGQGGEQYF
cdr3_nt: TGTGCCAGCTCAGAAGCGGGACAGGGGGGCGAGCAGTACTTC

clone_size: NA
cdr3_length: 14
v_call: TRBV6-1
d_call: TRBD2
j_call: TRBJ2-1
cdr3_aa: CASSELAGANEQFF
cdr3_nt: TGTGCCAGCAGTGAACTAGCGGGAGCCAATGAGCAGTTCTTC

clone_size: NA
cdr3_length: 15
v_call: TRBV14
d_call: TRBD1
j_call: TRBJ2-1
cdr3_aa: CASSQRGQTYNEQFF
cdr3_nt: TGTGCCAGCAGCCAAAGGGGACAGACATACAATGAGCAGTTCTTC

clone_size: NA
cdr3_length: 14
v_call: TRBV19
d_call: NA
j_call: TRBJ1-5
cdr3_aa: CASSSLGGDQPQHF
cdr3_nt: TGTGCCAGTAGCTCCCTTGGGGGGGACCAGCCCCAGCATTTT

clone_size: once
cdr3_length: 18
v_call: TRBV7-8
d_call: NA
j_call: TRBJ2-7
cdr3_aa: CASSLVPRNSLTRGEQYF
cdr3_nt: TGTGCCAGCAGCTTAGTCCCGAGAAACTCCCTCACGCGGGGCGAGCAGTACTTC

clone_size: few
cdr3_length: 14
v_call: TRBV7-9
d_call: TRBD2
j_call: TRBJ2-1
cdr3_aa: CASSLGGRWYEQFF
cdr3_nt: TGTGCCAGCAGCTTGGGCGGGAGATGGTATGAGCAGTTCTTC

clone_size: NA
cdr3_length: 16
v_call: TRBV3-1/TRBV3-2
d_call: NA
j_call: TRBJ2-5
cdr3_aa: CASSQERRMELETQYF
cdr3_nt: TGTGCCAGCAGCCAAGAGCGGCGGATGGAACTCGAGACCCAGTACTTC

clone_size: NA
cdr3_length: 13
v_call: TRBV12-3/TRBV12-4
d_call: NA
j_call: TRBJ2-5
cdr3_aa: CASSPTGQETQYF
cdr3_nt: TGTGCCAGCAGTCCGACAGGCCAAGAGACCCAGTACTTC

clone_size: NA
cdr3_length: 18
v_call: TRBV28
d_call: TRBD2
j_call: TRBJ2-7
cdr3_aa: CASSLSLVRGEVSYEQYF
cdr3_nt: TGTGCCAGCAGTTTATCTTTAGTCCGGGGGGAGGTGTCCTACGAGCAGTACTTC

clone_size: NA
cdr3_length: 17
v_call: TRBV7-9
d_call: TRBD1
j_call: TRBJ2-2
cdr3_aa: CASSLGSGGVDTGELFF
cdr3_nt: TGTGCCAGCAGCTTAGGTTCAGGGGGCGTCGACACCGGGGAGCTGTTTTTT

clone_size: few
cdr3_length: 14
v_call: TRBV25-1
d_call: NA
j_call: TRBJ2-7
cdr3_aa: CASSDTFPLYEQYF
cdr3_nt: TGTGCCAGCAGTGACACTTTCCCCCTATACGAGCAGTACTTC

clone_size: NA
cdr3_length: 12
v_call: TRBV9
d_call: NA
j_call: TRBJ2-7
cdr3_aa: CASSGDTYEQYF
cdr3_nt: TGTGCCAGCAGCGGCGATACCTACGAGCAGTACTTC

clone_size: NA
cdr3_length: 16
v_call: TRBV5-6
d_call: NA
j_call: TRBJ1-3
cdr3_aa: CASSVGGRGSGNTIYF
cdr3_nt: TGTGCCAGCAGTGTGGGGGGACGGGGCTCTGGAAACACCATATATTTT

clone_size: NA
cdr3_length: 18
v_call: TRBV6-1
d_call: NA
j_call: TRBJ2-7
cdr3_aa: CASSERVPGQRGPYEQYF
cdr3_nt: TGTGCCAGCAGTGAAAGGGTACCAGGACAGAGGGGACCCTACGAGCAGTACTTC

clone_size: once
cdr3_length: 12
v_call: TRBV7-9
d_call: NA
j_call: TRBJ2-5
cdr3_aa: CASGHPITGIYF
cdr3_nt: TGTGCCAGCGGACATCCAATAACGGGTATATACTTC

clone_size: NA
cdr3_length: 16
v_call: TRBV9
d_call: TRBD1
j_call: TRBJ1-4
cdr3_aa: CASSVAGTGGDEKLFF
cdr3_nt: TGTGCCAGCAGCGTAGCTGGGACAGGGGGCGATGAAAAACTGTTTTTT

clone_size: NA
cdr3_length: 15
v_call: TRBV6-2/TRBV6-3
d_call: NA
j_call: TRBJ2-7
cdr3_aa: CASSYSRTATYEQYF
cdr3_nt: TGTGCCAGCAGTTACTCGAGAACAGCCACCTACGAGCAGTACTTC

clone_size: once
cdr3_length: 13
v_call: TRBV28
d_call: NA
j_call: TRBJ1-2
cdr3_aa: CASSRGQNLGYTF
cdr3_nt: TGTGCCAGCAGTCGAGGGCAGAATCTTGGCTACACCTTC

clone_size: few
cdr3_length: 13
v_call: TRBV5-1
d_call: NA
j_call: TRBJ1-1
cdr3_aa: CASRSQENTEAFF
cdr3_nt: TGCGCCAGCAGATCACAGGAGAACACTGAAGCTTTCTTT

clone_size: NA
cdr3_length: 13
v_call: TRBV5-1
d_call: TRBD1
j_call: TRBJ2-1
cdr3_aa: CASSPDRFNEQFF
cdr3_nt: TGCGCCAGCAGCCCGGACAGGTTCAATGAGCAGTTCTTC

clone_size: NA
cdr3_length: 13
v_call: TRBV24-1
d_call: NA
j_call: TRBJ2-5
cdr3_aa: CATSDSYQETQYF
cdr3_nt: TGTGCCACCAGTGATTCGTACCAAGAGACCCAGTACTTC

clone_size: once
cdr3_length: 13
v_call: TRBV5-1
d_call: NA
j_call: TRBJ1-4
cdr3_aa: CASSIRGGEKLFF
cdr3_nt: TGCGCCAGCAGCATCCGAGGGGGTGAAAAACTGTTTTTT

clone_size: NA
cdr3_length: 14
v_call: TRBV20-1
d_call: NA
j_call: TRBJ2-5
cdr3_aa: CSASSPDRVETQYF
cdr3_nt: TGCAGTGCTAGTTCTCCCGACCGGGTCGAGACCCAGTACTTC

clone_size: NA
cdr3_length: 17
v_call: TRBV7-8
d_call: NA
j_call: TRBJ2-1
cdr3_aa: CASRSISSLAPLNEQFF
cdr3_nt: TGTGCCAGCAGATCGATCTCTAGCTTAGCGCCGCTCAATGAGCAGTTCTTC

clone_size: NA
cdr3_length: 14
v_call: TRBV19
d_call: TRBD1
j_call: TRBJ2-7
cdr3_aa: CASSSGTGFYEQYF
cdr3_nt: TGTGCCAGTAGTTCGGGGACAGGGTTCTACGAGCAGTACTTC

clone_size: NA
cdr3_length: 15
v_call: TRBV5-1
d_call: NA
j_call: TRBJ1-2
cdr3_aa: CASSRGDIKEDGYTF
cdr3_nt: TGCGCCAGCAGCCGGGGAGACATTAAAGAGGATGGCTACACCTTC

clone_size: NA
cdr3_length: 21
v_call: TRBV4-2
d_call: NA
j_call: TRBJ1-4
cdr3_aa: CASSQDAAGAISFGFYEKLFF
cdr3_nt: TGTGCCAGCAGCCAAGATGCGGCAGGGGCGATTAGTTTCGGATTTTACGAAAAACTGTTTTTT

clone_size: once
cdr3_length: 15
v_call: TRBV6-1
d_call: TRBD2
j_call: TRBJ2-3
cdr3_aa: CASSEIAGGTDTQYF
cdr3_nt: TGTGCCAGCAGTGAAATAGCGGGGGGCACAGATACGCAGTATTTT

clone_size: NA
cdr3_length: 13
v_call: TRBV6-5
d_call: NA
j_call: TRBJ1-2
cdr3_aa: CASSYPGNYGYTF
cdr3_nt: TGTGCCAGCAGTTACCCAGGGAACTATGGCTACACCTTC